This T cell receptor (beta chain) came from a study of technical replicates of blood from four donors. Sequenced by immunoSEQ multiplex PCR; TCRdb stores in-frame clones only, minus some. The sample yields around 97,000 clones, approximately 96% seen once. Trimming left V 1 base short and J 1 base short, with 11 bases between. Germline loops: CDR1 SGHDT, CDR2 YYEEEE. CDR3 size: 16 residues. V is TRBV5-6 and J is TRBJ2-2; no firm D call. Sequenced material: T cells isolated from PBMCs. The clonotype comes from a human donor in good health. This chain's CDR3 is CASSLFWQENTGELFF. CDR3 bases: TGTGCCAGCAGCTTGTTCTGGCAGGAGAACACCGGGGAGCTGTTTTTT. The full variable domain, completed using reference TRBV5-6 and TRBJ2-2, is DAGVTQSPTHLIKTRGQQVTLRCSPKSGHDTVSWYQQALGQGPQFIFQYYEEEERQRGNFPDRFSGHQFPNYSSELNVNALLLGDSALYLCASSLFWQENTGELFFGEGSRLTVL.